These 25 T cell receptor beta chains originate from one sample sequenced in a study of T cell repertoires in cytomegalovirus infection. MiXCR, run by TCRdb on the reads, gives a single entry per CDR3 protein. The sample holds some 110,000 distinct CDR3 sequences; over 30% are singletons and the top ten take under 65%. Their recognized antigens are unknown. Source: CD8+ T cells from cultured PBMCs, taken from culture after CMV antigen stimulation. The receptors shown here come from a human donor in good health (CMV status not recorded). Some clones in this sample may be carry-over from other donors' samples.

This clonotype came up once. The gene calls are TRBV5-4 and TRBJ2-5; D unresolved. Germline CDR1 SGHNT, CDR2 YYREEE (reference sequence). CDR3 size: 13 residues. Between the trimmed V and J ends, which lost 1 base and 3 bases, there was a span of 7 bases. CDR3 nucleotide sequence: TGTGCCAGCAGCTTGAGGGAAGAAGAGACCCAGTACTTC. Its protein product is CASSLREEETQYF.

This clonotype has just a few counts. The CDR3 is CASSARDRVRYNEQFF. CDR3 sequence (DNA): TGTGCCAGCAGTGCCCGGGACAGGGTTCGCTACAATGAGCAGTTCTTC. The chain recombines TRBV27 with TRBJ2-1; TRBD1 aligns across 9 bases. V was clipped by 5 bases and J by 3 bases; unmatched bases: 8. The CDR3 spans 16 residues. Germline CDR1 and CDR2: MNHEY and SMNVEV (reference sequence).

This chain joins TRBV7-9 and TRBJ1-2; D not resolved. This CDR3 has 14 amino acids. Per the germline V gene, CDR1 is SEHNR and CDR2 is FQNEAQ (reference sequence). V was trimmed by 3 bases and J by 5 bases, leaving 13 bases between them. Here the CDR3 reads CASSLLPDLYGYTF. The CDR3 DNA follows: TGTGCCAGCAGCTTGCTCCCAGACTTATATGGCTACACCTTC.

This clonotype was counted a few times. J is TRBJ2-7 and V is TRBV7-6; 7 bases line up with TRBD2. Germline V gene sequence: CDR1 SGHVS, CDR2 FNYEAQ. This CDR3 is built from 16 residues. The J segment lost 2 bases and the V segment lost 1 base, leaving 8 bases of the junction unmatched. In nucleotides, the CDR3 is TGTGCCAGCAGCTTAGTGCCAGCGGGGCCAACCTACGAGCAGTACTTC. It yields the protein CASSLVPAGPTYEQYF.

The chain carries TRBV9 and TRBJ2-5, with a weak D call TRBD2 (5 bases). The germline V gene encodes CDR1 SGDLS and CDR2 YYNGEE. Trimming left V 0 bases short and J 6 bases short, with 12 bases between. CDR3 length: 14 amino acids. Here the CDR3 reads CASSVESGLKTQYF. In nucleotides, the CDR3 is TGTGCCAGCAGCGTAGAGTCGGGGTTGAAGACCCAGTACTTC.

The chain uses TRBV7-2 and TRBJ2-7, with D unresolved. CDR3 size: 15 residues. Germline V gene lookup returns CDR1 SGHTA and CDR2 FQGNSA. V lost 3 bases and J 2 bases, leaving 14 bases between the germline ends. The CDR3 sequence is CASSLGSQGPYEQYF. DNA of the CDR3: TGTGCCAGCAGCTTGGGATCGCAAGGCCCCTACGAGCAGTACTTC.

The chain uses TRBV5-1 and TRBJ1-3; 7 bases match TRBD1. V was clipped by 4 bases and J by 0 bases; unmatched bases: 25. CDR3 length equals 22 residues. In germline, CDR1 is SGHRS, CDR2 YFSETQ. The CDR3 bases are TGCGCCAGCAGCCCCAAGACAGGGTGGCGAATCAGATCGAAATACTCTGGAAACACCATATATTTT. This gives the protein CASSPKTGWRIRSKYSGNTIYF.

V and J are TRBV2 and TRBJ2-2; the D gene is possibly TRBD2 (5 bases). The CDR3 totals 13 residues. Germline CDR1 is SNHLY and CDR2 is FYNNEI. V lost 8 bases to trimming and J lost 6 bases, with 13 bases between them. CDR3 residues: CASAGRVPGELFF. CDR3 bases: TGTGCCAGCGCCGGGCGGGTCCCCGGGGAGCTGTTTTTT.

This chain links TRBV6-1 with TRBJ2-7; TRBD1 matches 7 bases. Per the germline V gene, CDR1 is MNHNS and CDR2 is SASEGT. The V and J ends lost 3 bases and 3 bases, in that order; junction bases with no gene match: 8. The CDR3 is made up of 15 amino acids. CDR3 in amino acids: CASSEWTGPDYEQYF. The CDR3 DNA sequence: TGTGCCAGCAGTGAGTGGACAGGCCCAGACTACGAGCAGTACTTC.

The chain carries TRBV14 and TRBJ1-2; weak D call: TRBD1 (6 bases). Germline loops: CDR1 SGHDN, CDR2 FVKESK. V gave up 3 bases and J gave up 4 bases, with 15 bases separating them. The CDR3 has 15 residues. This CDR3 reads CASSQRNRVPYGYTF. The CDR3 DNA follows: TGTGCCAGCAGCCAGCGTAACAGGGTCCCCTATGGCTACACCTTC.

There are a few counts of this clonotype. The CDR3 loop is CASSYNGARGTQYF. CDR3 bases: TGTGCCAGCAGTTACAACGGGGCAAGGGGGACCCAGTACTTC. The chain is built from TRBV6-6 and TRBJ2-5; D assignment may be TRBD1 or TRBD2 (5 bases each). The CDR3 consists of 14 residues. V lost 2 bases to trimming and J lost 7 bases, with 14 bases between them. Germline V gives CDR1 MNHNY, CDR2 SVGAGI (reference sequence).

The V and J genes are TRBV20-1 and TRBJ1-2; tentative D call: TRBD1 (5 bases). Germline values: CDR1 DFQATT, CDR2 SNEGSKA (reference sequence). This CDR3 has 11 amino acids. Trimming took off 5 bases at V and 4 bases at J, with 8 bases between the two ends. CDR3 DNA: TGCAGTGCTTCAGGGTCCTATGGCTACACCTTC. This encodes CSASGSYGYTF.

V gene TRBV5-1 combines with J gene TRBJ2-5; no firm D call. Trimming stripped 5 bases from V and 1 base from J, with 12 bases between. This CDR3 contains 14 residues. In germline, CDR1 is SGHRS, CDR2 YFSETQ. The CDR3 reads CASRGGPAQETQYF. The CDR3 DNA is TGCGCCAGCAGGGGTGGACCCGCCCAAGAGACCCAGTACTTC.

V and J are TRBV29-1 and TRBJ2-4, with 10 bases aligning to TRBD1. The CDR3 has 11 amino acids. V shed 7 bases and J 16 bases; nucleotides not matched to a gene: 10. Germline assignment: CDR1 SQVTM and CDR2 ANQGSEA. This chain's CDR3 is CSAATGTGVYF. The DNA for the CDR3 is TGCAGCGCTGCGACCGGGACAGGGGTTTACTTC.

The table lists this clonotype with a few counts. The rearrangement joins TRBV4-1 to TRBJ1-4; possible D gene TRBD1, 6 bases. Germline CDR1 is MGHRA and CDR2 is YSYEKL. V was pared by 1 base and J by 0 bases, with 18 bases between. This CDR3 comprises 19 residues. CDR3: CASSQAGGPLGATNEKLFF. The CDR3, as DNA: TGCGCCAGCAGCCAAGCGGGGGGGCCCCTTGGGGCAACTAATGAAAAACTGTTTTTT.

The DNA of the CDR3 is TGTGCCAGCAGCGACGGACAGGGCCGAGAGACCCAGTACTTC. Amino acid sequence: CASSDGQGRETQYF. V is TRBV9 and J is TRBJ2-5; 8 positions agree with TRBD1. Per germline, CDR1 SGDLS and CDR2 YYNGEE. The length of the CDR3 is 14 residues. V was pared by 3 bases and J by 4 bases, with 5 bases of the junction left unmatched.

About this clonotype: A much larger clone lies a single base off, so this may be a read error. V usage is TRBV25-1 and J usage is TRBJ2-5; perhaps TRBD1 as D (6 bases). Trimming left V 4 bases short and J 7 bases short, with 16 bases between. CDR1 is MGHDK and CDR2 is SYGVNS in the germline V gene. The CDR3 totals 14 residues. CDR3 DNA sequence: TGTGCCAGCAGTGGCACACAGGGTCGGGTGACCCAGTACTTC. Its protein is CASSGTQGRVTQYF.

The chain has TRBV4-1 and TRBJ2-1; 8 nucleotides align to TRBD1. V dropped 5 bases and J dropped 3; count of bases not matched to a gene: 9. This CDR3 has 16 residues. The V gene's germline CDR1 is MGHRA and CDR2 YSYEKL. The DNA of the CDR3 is TGCGCCAGCAGCACCCGGGACAGGAGAAACTACAATGAGCAGTTCTTC. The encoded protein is CASSTRDRRNYNEQFF.

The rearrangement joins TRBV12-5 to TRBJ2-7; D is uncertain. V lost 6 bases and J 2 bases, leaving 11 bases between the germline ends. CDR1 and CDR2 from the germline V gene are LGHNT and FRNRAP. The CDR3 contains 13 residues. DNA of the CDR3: TGTGCTAGTGGGGCAGGAAACCCCTACGAGCAGTACTTC. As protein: CASGAGNPYEQYF.

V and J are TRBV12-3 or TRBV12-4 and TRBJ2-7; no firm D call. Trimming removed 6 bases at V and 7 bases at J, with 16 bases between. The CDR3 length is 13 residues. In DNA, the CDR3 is TGTGCCAGCAGGCCGTCTGAGGTGACGGAGCAGTACTTC. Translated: CASRPSEVTEQYF.

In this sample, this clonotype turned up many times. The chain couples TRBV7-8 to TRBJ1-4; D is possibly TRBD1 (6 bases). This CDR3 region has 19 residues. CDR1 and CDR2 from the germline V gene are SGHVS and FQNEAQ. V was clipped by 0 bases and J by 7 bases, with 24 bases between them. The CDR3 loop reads CASSLADLGASGIGEKLFF. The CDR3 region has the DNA TGTGCCAGCAGCTTAGCGGATTTGGGGGCATCGGGGATCGGTGAAAAACTGTTTTTT. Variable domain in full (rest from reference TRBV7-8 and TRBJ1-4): GAGVSQSPRYKVAKRGQDVALRCDPISGHVSLFWYQQALGQGPEFLTYFQNEAQLDKSGLPSDRFFAERPEGSVSTLKIQRTQQEDSAVYLCASSLADLGASGIGEKLFFGSGTQLSVL.

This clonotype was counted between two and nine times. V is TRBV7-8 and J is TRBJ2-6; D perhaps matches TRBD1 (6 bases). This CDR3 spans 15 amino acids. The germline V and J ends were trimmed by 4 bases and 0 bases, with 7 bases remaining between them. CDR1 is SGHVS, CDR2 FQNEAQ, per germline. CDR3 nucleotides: TGTGCCAGCAGCTCAGGGGACTCTGGGGCCAACGTCCTGACTTTC. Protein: CASSSGDSGANVLTF.

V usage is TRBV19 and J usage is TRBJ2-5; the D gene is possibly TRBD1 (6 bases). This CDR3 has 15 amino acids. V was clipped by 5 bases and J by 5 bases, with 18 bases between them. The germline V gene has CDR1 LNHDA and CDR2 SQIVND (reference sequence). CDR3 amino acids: CASSPRIEQGETQYF. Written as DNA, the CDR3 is TGTGCCAGTAGTCCTCGAATAGAGCAGGGGGAGACCCAGTACTTC.

The CDR3: CASTRTGASLAYEQYF. In DNA form, the CDR3 reads TGTGCCAGCACCCGGACAGGGGCCAGTTTGGCCTACGAGCAGTACTTC. The chain recombines TRBV6-2 or TRBV6-3 with TRBJ2-7; TRBD1 agrees at 9 bases. Germline assignment: CDR1 MNHEY and CDR2 SVGEGT. V lost 7 bases to trimming and J lost 2 bases; unmatched junction nucleotides: 12. This CDR3 is built from 16 residues.

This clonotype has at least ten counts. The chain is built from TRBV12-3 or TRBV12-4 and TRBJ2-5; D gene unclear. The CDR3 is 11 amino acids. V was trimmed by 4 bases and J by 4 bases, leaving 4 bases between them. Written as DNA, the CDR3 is TGTGCCAGCAGTTCCGTAGAGACCCAGTACTTC. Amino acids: CASSSVETQYF.